This record concerns one T cell receptor beta chain sequence. Its antigen is not identified. The CDR3 runs 16 residues. Germline values: CDR1 SGHTA, CDR2 FQGNSA. V dropped 5 bases and J dropped 7; count of bases not matched to a gene: 10. PCR primers comprised 60 Vbeta and 13 Jbeta primers. Some clones are missing from TCRdb's copy, which holds only in-frame ones; the method was immunoSEQ multiplex PCR. Among around 200,000 clones, roughly four fifths were seen once, and the ten largest hold 2.7%. This sample stems from a study of cytomegalovirus exposure and HLA in healthy donors. Whole-study results and caveats: It was only CMV serostatus that was available as immune exposure information. The dataset shows that most TCR sequences were rare, while some public TCRs occurred in many donors. Most of the TCR beta V segments (in an earlier analysis) were productive either about 87% or about 30% of the time. By a later analysis, the bulk of CMV-associated TCR beta chains appeared HLA-restricted.

V gene TRBV7-2 combines with J gene TRBJ2-1, with 11 bases identical to TRBD2. The source is a woman aged 40 to 50 in good health and CMV-seronegative. The sequenced material came from PBMCs. The CDR3 DNA follows: TGTGCCAGCAGCCTATACCGACTAGCGGGAATGAATGAGCAGTTCTTC. It specifies CASSLYRLAGMNEQFF.